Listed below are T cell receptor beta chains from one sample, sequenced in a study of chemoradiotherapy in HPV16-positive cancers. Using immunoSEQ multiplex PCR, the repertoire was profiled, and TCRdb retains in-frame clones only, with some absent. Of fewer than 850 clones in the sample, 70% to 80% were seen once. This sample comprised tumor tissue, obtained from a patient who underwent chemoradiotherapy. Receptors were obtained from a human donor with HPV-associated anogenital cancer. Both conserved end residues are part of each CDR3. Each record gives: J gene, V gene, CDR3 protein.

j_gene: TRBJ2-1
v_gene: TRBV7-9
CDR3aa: CASSPGLLSYNEQFF

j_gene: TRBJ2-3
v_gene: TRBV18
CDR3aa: CASSPPVRTDTQYF

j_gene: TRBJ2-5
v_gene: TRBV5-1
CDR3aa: CASSRSRQETQYF

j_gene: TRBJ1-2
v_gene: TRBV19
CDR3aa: CASSKQGVYGYTF

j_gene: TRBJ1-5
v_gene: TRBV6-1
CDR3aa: CASSDGWSNQPQHF

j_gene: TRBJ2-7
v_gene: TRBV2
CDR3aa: CASSARTSGSTEGYEQYF

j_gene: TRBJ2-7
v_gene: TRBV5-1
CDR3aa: CASSSLTGEQYF

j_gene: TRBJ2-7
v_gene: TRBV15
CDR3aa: CATSRGRGSYEQYF

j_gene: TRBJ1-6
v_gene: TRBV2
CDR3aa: CASSDVYVGSPLHF

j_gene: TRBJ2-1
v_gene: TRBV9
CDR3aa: CASSVGWGDEQFF

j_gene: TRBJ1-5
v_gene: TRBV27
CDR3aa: CASSYSNQPQHF

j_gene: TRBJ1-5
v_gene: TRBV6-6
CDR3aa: CASSYGAGDQPQHF

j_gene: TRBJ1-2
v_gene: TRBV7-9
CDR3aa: CASSLGVGTGYGYTF

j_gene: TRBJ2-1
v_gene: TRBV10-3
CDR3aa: CAISVGGGEQFF

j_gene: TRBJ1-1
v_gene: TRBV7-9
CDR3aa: CASSYGTGREAFF

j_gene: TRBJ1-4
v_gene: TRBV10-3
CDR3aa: CAISEPGAGNEKLFF

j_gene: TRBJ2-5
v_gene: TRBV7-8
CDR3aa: CASSPPGLGYQETQYF

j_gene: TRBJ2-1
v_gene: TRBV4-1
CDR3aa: CASSPEAGGLDNEQFF

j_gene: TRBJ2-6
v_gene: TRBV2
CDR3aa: CASSLTVIQSRANVLTF

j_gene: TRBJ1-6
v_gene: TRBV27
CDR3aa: CASSWNSDSPLHF